One sample yielded the 14 T cell receptor beta chains listed below, sequenced in a study of T cell clonality in common variable immunodeficiency. The protocol was immunoSEQ multiplex PCR, while the TCRdb copy is restricted to in-frame clones and leaves out a portion. The sample gives approximately 28,000 clones, none seen only once, and the top ten clones hold around 3%. What these receptors recognize is not known. Overall study findings and caveats: In common variable immunodeficiency, TCR beta chains reportedly carried fewer deletions and N-nucleotide insertions.

The sample taken for sequencing was peripheral blood mononuclear cells. All receptors derive from a human donor with common variable immunodeficiency.

This clone was seen at least ten times. The CDR3 end is not reached by the read, which stops 3 residues before it; the germline J gene fills it in. The rearrangement links TRBV2 to TRBJ2-7, with 9 positions matching TRBD2. The CDR3 consists of 14 residues. The V gene's germline CDR1 is SNHLY and CDR2 FYNNEI. V shed 6 bases and J 4 bases; nucleotides not matched to a gene: 7. Partial CDR3 DNA: TGTGCCAGCAGCTATAGCGGGAGAGAATACGAG. Its protein is CASSYSGREYE. The complete CDR3 sequence is CASSYSGREYEQYF.

This clone was counted many times. The covered CDR3 bases are TGCAGCGTTGCCGACAGGGTGAATGGC. It specifies CSVADRVNG. The full CDR3 protein reads CSVADRVNGYTF. The V call is TRBV29-1, the J call TRBJ1-2; 7 bases fit TRBD1. The read ends 3 residues early relative to the CDR3; the germline J gene fills the gap. Unmatched junction bases numbered 5, after V lost 4 bases and J lost 6 bases. CDR3 length equals 12 residues. CDR1 and CDR2 from the germline V gene are SQVTM and ANQGSEA.

The table lists this clone with many counts. The CDR3 extends 3 residues past the end of the read, so its final part is completed from the germline J gene. The chain has TRBV19 and TRBJ2-2; 9 nucleotides line up with TRBD2. Per germline, CDR1 LNHDA and CDR2 SQIVND (reference sequence). With V trimmed by 7 bases and J by 1 base, 13 bases remained unmatched. The CDR3 totals 18 residues. CDR3 protein: CASTSIRTTSGNTGELFF. The CDR3 bases that were read are TGTGCCAGTACCAGTATCCGCACGACTAGCGGGAACACCGGGGAG. The full variable domain, completed using reference TRBV19 and TRBJ2-2, is DGGITQSPKYLFRKEGQNVTLSCEQNLNHDAMYWYRQDPGQGLRLIYYSQIVNDFQKGDIAEGYSVSREKKESFPLTVTSAQKNPTAFYLCASTSIRTTSGNTGELFFGEGSRLTVL.

There are many counts of this clone. The read ends 3 residues shy of where the CDR3 ends; the end is completed using the germline J gene. The V call is TRBV18, the J call TRBJ2-3; TRBD2 matches at 8 bases. Germline V CDR1 and CDR2: KGHSH, LQKENI. The CDR3 runs 16 residues. The V segment lost 5 bases and the J segment 0 bases; nucleotides outside the gene matches: 7. The CDR3 loop reads CASSTSSGPSTDTQYF. The CDR3 DNA, read in part, is TGTGCCAGCTCAACGTCTAGCGGGCCTAGCACAGATACG.

This clone was observed many times. The observed sequence ends 3 residues before the CDR3 terminus, with the missing tail filled in from the germline J gene. This chain uses TRBV20-1 with TRBJ1-5; 8 bases match TRBD1. Germline assignment: CDR1 DFQATT and CDR2 SNEGSKA (reference sequence). The CDR3 is 14 residues long. With V trimmed by 3 bases and J by 5 bases, 6 bases remained unmatched. This CDR3 reads CSARADRGHQPQHF. Partial CDR3 DNA: TGCAGTGCTAGGGCAGACAGGGGACATCAGCCC.

Regarding this clone: The CDR3 end falls 3 residues outside the read, so it is completed with the germline J gene. The chain is built from TRBV5-1 and TRBJ2-7, with 12 bases fitting TRBD2. CDR3 length equals 17 residues. Looked up from germline, CDR1 is SGHRS and CDR2 is YFSETQ. J lost 4 bases, V lost 5 bases, and 13 bases had no gene match. Incomplete CDR3 DNA: TGCGCCAGCAGGGCCGGGACTAGCGGGTCCGGGGGGTACGAG. Translating it yields CASRAGTSGSGGYE. The CDR3 in its entirety is CASRAGTSGSGGYEQYF.

This clone was counted many times. With the read ending 3 residues before the CDR3 end, the germline J gene is used to fill in that end. The V and J genes are TRBV29-1 and TRBJ2-1; perhaps TRBD1 as D (5 bases). The length of the CDR3 is 13 residues. V lost 8 bases and J 3 bases, leaving 14 bases between the germline ends. CDR1 SQVTM and CDR2 ANQGSEA come from the germline V gene. The part of the CDR3 DNA that was read is TGCAGCTACCGGACAAGGAACTACAATGAG. Its protein is CSYRTRNYNE. The full CDR3 protein reads CSYRTRNYNEQFF.

This clone was seen ten or more times. The observed sequence ends 3 residues before the CDR3 terminus, with the missing tail filled in from the germline J gene. The rearrangement joins TRBV5-1 to TRBJ1-1, with D unresolved. V was shortened by 0 bases and J by 1 base, with 7 bases between the two germline ends. Germline-derived CDR1 and CDR2 are SGHRS and YFSETQ. The CDR3 has 14 residues. The CDR3 DNA, read in part, is TGCGCCAGCAGCTTGGGGGCGGGGAACACTGAA. Its protein is CASSLGAGNTE. The full CDR3 is CASSLGAGNTEAFF.

This clone was seen repeatedly, ten times or more. The CDR3 extends 3 residues past the end of the read, so its final part is completed from the germline J gene. The chain recombines TRBV2 with TRBJ1-5; D unresolved. This CDR3 is built from 16 residues. The V end was cut by 5 bases, the J end by 7 bases, with 21 bases between. Looked up from germline, CDR1 is SNHLY and CDR2 is FYNNEI. CDR3 region: CASSISRAALGQPQHF. CDR3 DNA, as far as it was read: TGTGCCAGCAGTATCTCTCGAGCAGCCCTCGGGCAGCCC.

This clone was seen at least ten times. The CDR3 is CASSEFQSNQPQHF. The CDR3 bases that were read are TGTGCCAGCAGTGAATTCCAAAGCAATCAGCCC. V is TRBV6-1 and J is TRBJ1-5; D not resolved. The CDR3 extends 3 residues past the end of the read, so its final part is completed from the germline J gene. This CDR3 spans 14 amino acids. Trimming left V 2 bases short and J 1 base short, with 6 bases between. Germline assignment: CDR1 MNHNS and CDR2 SASEGT.

This clone was counted at least ten times. Coverage ceases 3 residues before the CDR3 finishes, and the germline J gene fills in the end. The chain joins TRBV7-9 to TRBJ1-4; 7 bases align to TRBD1. Per germline, CDR1 SEHNR and CDR2 FQNEAQ (reference sequence). CDR3 size: 14 residues. V was clipped by 4 bases and J by 7 bases; unmatched bases: 6. CDR3 sequence: CASSWQGGGEKLFF. The DNA read from the CDR3 is TGTGCCAGCAGCTGGCAGGGGGGCGGTGAAAAA.

Notes on this clone: The read stops 3 residues short of the end of the CDR3; the missing end is completed from the germline J gene. The chain has TRBV7-2 and TRBJ1-5; tentatively, D is TRBD1 (6 bases). The CDR3 is 15 amino acids. Trimming removed 0 bases from V and 6 bases from J, with 12 bases in between. Germline loops: CDR1 SGHTA, CDR2 FQGNSA. The sequenced CDR3 bases are TGTGCCAGCAGCTTAGCGCCGGTAGGGGGTCAGCCC. Encoded protein: CASSLAPVGGQP. The full CDR3 is CASSLAPVGGQPQHF.

Worth noting for this clone: The read ends 3 residues early relative to the CDR3; the germline J gene fills the gap. The chain couples TRBV5-1 to TRBJ2-7; the D is unclear. CDR1 and CDR2 from the germline V gene are SGHRS and YFSETQ. CDR3 length: 13 amino acids. V dropped 0 bases and J dropped 6 bases, with 10 bases sitting between them. CDR3 residues: CASSLDKIGEQYF. CDR3 DNA (partial): TGCGCCAGCAGCTTGGACAAAATTGGCGAG.

Many counts were recorded for this clone. From the germline J gene comes the end of the CDR3, since the read stops 3 residues before it. The chain joins TRBV7-3 to TRBJ2-1; no clear D. The CDR3 contains 13 residues. Between the trimmed V and J ends, which lost 2 bases and 9 bases, there was a span of 11 bases. Germline CDR1 SGHTA, CDR2 FQGTGA. CDR3 amino acids: CASSLYKYSEQFF. Partial CDR3 DNA: TGTGCCAGCAGCTTATATAAGTATAGTGAG. Based on the CDR3 plus reference TRBV7-3 and TRBJ2-1, the full variable domain is GAGVSQTPSNKVTEKGKYVELRCDPISGHTALYWYRQSLGQGPEFLIYFQGTGAADDSGLPNDRFFAVRPEGSVSTLKIQRTERGDSAVYLCASSLYKYSEQFFGPGTRLTVL.